This TCR beta chain was captured by sequencing in a study of PD-1 blockade in mismatch repair-deficient tumors. On this clone itself: Its specificity is not known.

Time point defined: roughly 9-day in vitro stimulation with candidate neoantigen peptide 5. Germline V gives CDR1 MDHEN, CDR2 SYDVKM. This CDR3 contains 11 residues. Between the trimmed V and J ends, which lost 3 bases and 9 bases, there was a span of 6 bases. Assay used: immunoSEQ multiplex PCR; TCRdb lists only in-frame clones, some missing. The sample records about 15,000 clones, 84% being singletons. Sample: cells cultured in vitro, taken from a patient treated with pembrolizumab. This TCR came from an adult with mismatch repair-deficient cancer. This chain joins TRBV28 and TRBJ1-5, with unresolved D. The CDR3 sequence: CASSFSRPQHF. For the CDR3, the DNA is TGTGCCAGCAGTTTCTCGAGGCCCCAGCATTTT.